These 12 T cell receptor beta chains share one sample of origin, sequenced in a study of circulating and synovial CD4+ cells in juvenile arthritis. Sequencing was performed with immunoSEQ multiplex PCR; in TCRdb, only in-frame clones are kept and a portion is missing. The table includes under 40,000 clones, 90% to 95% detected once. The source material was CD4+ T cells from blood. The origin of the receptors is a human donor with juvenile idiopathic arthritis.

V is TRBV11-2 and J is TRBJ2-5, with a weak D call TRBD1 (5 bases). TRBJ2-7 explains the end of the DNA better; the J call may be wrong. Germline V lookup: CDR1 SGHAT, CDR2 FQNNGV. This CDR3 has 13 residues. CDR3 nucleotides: TGTGCCAGCAGCTTAAGACAGATCTACGAGCAGTACTTC. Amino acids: CASSLRQIYEQYF.

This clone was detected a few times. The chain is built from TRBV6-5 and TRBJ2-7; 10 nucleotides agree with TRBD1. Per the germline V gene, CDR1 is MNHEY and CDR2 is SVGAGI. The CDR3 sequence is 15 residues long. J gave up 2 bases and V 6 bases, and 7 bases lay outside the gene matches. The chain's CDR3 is CASSPRDRGTYEQYF. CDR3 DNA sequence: TGTGCCAGCAGCCCCCGGGACAGGGGTACCTACGAGCAGTACTTC.

Written as DNA, the CDR3 is TGTGCCAGCAGCACCGGCCCGACAGGCGGTGGTGGCTACACCTTC. Translating it yields CASSTGPTGGGGYTF. The chain joins TRBV27 to TRBJ1-2, with D maybe TRBD1 (6 bases). The CDR3 length is 15 residues. Germline values: CDR1 MNHEY, CDR2 SMNVEV (reference sequence). Trimming cost V 6 bases and J 7 bases, with 21 bases left between them.

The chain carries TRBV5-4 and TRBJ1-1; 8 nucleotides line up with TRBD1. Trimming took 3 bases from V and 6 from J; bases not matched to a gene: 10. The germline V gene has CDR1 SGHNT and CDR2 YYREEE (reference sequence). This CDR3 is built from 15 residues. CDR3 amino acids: CASSYEQGVISEAFF. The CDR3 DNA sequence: TGTGCCAGCAGCTACGAACAGGGGGTAATTTCTGAAGCTTTCTTT. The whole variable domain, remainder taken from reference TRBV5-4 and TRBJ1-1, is ETGVTQSPTHLIKTRGQQVTLRCSSQSGHNTVSWYQQALGQGPQFIFQYYREEENGRGNFPPRFSGLQFPNYSSELNVNALELDDSALYLCASSYEQGVISEAFFGQGTRLTVV.

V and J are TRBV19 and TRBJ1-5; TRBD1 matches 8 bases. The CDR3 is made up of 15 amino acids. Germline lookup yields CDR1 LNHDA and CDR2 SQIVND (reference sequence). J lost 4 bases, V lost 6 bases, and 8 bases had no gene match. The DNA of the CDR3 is TGTGCCAGTAGGACGACAGGGGTAGGTAATCAGCCCCAGCATTTT. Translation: CASRTTGVGNQPQHF.

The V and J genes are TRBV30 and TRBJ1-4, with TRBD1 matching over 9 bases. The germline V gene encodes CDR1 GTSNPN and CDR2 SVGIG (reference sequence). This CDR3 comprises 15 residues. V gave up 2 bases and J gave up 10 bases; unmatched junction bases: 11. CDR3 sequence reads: CAWSKDRGSGLKLFF. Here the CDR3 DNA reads TGTGCCTGGAGTAAGGACAGGGGTTCTGGCTTAAAACTGTTTTTT.

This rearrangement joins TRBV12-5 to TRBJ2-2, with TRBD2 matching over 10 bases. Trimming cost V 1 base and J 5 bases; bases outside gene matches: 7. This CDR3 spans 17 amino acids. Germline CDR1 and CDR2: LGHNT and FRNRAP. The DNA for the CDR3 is TGTGCTAGTGGTTTGGGGCTAGCGGGAGCGGGAACCGGGGAGCTGTTTTTT. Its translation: CASGLGLAGAGTGELFF.

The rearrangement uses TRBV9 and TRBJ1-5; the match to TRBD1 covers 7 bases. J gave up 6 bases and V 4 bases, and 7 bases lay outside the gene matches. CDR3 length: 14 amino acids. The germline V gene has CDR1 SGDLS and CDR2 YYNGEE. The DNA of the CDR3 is TGTGCCAGCAGCCCAGGACAGGCCGGTCAGCCCCAGCATTTT. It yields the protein CASSPGQAGQPQHF.

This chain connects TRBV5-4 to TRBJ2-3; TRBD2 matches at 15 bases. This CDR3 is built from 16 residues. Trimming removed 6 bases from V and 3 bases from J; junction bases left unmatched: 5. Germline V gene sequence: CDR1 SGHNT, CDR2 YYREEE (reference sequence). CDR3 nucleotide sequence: TGTGCCAGCACCCGGACTAGCGGGGGGGCAACAGATACGCAGTATTTT. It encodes CASTRTSGGATDTQYF.

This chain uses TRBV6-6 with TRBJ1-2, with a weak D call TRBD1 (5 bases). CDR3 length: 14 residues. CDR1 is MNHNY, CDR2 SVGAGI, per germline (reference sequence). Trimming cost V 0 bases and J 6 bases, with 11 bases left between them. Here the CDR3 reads CASSYSTGGNGYTF. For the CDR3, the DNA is TGTGCCAGCAGTTACTCTACGGGGGGGAATGGCTACACCTTC.

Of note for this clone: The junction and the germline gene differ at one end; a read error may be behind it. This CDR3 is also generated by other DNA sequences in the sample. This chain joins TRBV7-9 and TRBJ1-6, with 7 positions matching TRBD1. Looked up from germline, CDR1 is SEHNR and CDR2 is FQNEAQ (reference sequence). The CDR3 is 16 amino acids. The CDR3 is CASSSGSGGRNSPLHF. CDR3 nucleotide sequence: TGTGCCAGCAGCAGCGGATCAGGGGGGCGGAATTCCCCCCTCCACTTT.

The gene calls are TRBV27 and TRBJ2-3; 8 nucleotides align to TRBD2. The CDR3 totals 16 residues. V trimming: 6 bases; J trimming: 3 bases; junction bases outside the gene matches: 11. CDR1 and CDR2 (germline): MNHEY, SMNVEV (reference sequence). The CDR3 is CASSPGGVGWTDTQYF. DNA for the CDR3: TGTGCCAGCAGCCCCGGGGGGGTCGGGTGGACAGATACGCAGTATTTT.